This T cell receptor beta chain was obtained from a study of blood T cell repertoires in COVID-19. Study context: From T cells, B-cell-depleted T cells, or PBMCs came the material, which was cDNA or gDNA.

Per the original data handling: From reference gene primer amplification, estimates of nucleated cell counts were derived. Here immunoSEQ multiplex PCR was the method, and the copy in TCRdb shows in-frame clones only, minus some. V, J and clone size are taken as reported in that table, and D and trimming were inferred from the DNA itself. The sample yields a few hundred thousand clones, about nine tenths seen once. Deletions cut 3 bases from V and 2 bases from J, with 19 bases between. CDR1 is LNHDA, CDR2 SQIVND, per germline (reference sequence). The CDR3 extends over 17 amino acids. Seattle's enrolled individuals joined amid active infection and were then monitored longitudinally.

The chain carries TRBV19 and TRBJ1-1; tentatively, D is TRBD1 (5 bases). The sequence was collected from a woman aged 30 to 39 with COVID-19, enrolled during active disease. What was sequenced was peripheral blood. Here the CDR3 reads CASSIMGGRGGNTEAFF. In DNA form, the CDR3 reads TGTGCCAGTAGTATTATGGGGGGAAGGGGAGGAAACACTGAAGCTTTCTTT.